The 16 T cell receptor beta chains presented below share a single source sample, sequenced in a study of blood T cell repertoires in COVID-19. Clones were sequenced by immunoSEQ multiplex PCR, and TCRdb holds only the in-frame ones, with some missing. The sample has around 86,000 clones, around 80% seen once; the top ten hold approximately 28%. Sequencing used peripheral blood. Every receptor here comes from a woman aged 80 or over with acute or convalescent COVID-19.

The CDR3 region has the DNA TGTGCCAGCAGTTCAGACGGGGCGACACAGGGGCCCTACAATGAGCAGTTCTTC. Translation: CASSSDGATQGPYNEQFF. This chain joins TRBV7-9 and TRBJ2-1; 7 nucleotides agree with TRBD1. CDR3 size: 18 residues. CDR1 SEHNR and CDR2 FQNEAQ come from the germline V gene (reference sequence). V trimming: 6 bases; J trimming: 2 bases; junction bases outside the gene matches: 16.

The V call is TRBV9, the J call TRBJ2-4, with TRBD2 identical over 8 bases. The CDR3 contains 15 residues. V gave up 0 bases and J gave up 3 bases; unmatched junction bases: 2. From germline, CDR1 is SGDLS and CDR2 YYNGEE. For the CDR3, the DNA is TGTGCCAGCAGCGTAGGGGGGACTAGCAAAAACATTCAGTACTTC. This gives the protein CASSVGGTSKNIQYF. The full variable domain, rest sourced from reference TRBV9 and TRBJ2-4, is DSGVTQTPKHLITATGQRVTLRCSPRSGDLSVYWYQQSLDQGLQFLIQYYNGEERAKGNILERFSAQQFPDLHSELNLSSLELGDSALYFCASSVGGTSKNIQYFGAGTRLSVL.

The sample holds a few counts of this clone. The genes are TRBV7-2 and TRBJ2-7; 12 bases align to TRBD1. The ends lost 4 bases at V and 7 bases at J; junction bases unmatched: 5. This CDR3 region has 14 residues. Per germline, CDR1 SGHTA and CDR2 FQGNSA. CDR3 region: CASSYRDRGREQYF. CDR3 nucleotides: TGTGCCAGCAGCTACCGGGACAGGGGGCGAGAGCAGTACTTC.

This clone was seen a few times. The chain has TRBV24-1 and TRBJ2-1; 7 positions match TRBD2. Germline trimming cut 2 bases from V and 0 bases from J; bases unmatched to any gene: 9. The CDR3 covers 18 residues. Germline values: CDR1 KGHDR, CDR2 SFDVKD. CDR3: CATSDSQRGTSSYNEQFF. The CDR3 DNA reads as TGTGCCACCAGTGATTCCCAGCGGGGCACCAGCTCCTACAATGAGCAGTTCTTC.

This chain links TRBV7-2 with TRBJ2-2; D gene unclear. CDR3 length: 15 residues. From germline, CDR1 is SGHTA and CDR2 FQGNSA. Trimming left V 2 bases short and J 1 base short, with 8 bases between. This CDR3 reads CASSLNLGNTGELFF. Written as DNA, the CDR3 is TGTGCCAGCAGCTTAAATCTAGGGAACACCGGGGAGCTGTTTTTT.

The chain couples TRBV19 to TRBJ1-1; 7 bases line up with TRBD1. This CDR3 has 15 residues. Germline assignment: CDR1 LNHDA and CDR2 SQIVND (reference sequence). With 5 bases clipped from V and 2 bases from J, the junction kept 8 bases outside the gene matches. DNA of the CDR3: TGTGCCAGTAGTCTGCCGACAGGGTCAAACACTGAAGCTTTCTTT. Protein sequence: CASSLPTGSNTEAFF.

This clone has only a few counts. CDR3 DNA: TGCGCCAGCAGCCCGGGGGGGGACTACTATGGCTACACCTTC. It yields the protein CASSPGGDYYGYTF. The chain combines TRBV4-3 with TRBJ1-2; tentative D call: TRBD1 (5 bases). Germline-derived CDR1 and CDR2 are LGHNA and YSLEER. This CDR3 spans 14 amino acids. Trimming removed 4 bases at V and 3 bases at J, with 12 bases between.

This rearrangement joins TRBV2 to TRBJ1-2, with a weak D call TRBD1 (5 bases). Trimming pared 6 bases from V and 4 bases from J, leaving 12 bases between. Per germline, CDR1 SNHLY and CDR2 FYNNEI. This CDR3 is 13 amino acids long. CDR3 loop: CASSPGGGYGYTF. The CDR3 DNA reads TGTGCCAGCAGCCCCGGGGGGGGCTATGGCTACACCTTC.

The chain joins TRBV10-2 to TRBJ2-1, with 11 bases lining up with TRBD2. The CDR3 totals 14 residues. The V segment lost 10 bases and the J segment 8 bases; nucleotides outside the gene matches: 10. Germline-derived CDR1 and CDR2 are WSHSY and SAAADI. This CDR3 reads CANPRTSGQDEQFF. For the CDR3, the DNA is TGCGCCAACCCGAGGACTAGCGGGCAAGATGAGCAGTTCTTC.

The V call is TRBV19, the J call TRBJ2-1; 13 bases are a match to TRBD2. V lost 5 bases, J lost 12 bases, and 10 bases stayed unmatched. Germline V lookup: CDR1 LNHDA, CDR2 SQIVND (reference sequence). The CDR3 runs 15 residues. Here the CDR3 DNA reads TGTGCCAGTAGTGACGGGACTAGCGGGATTGGGAGGCAGTTCTTC. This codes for CASSDGTSGIGRQFF.

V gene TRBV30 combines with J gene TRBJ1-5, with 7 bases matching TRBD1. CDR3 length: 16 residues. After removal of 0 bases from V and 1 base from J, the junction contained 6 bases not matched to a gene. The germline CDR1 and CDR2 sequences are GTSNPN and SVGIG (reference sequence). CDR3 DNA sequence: TGTGCCTGGAGTGTCCCATCGACAGGGAGCAATCAGCCCCAGCATTTT. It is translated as CAWSVPSTGSNQPQHF. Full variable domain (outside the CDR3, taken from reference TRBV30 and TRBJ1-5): SQTIHQWPATLVQPVGSPLSLECTVEGTSNPNLYWYRQAAGRGLQLLFYSVGIGQISSEVPQNLSASRPQDRQFILSSKKLLLSDSGFYLCAWSVPSTGSNQPQHFGDGTRLSIL.

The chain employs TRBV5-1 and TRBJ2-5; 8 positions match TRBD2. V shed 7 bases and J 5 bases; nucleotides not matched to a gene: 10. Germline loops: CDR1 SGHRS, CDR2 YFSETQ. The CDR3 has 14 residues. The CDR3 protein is CASFGEREWETQYF. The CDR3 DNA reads TGCGCCAGCTTCGGGGAGCGGGAGTGGGAGACCCAGTACTTC.

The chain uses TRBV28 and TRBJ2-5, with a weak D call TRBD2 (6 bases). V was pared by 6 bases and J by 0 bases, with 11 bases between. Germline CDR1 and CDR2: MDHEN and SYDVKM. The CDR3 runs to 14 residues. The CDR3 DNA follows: TGTGCCAGCAGCCCTGGGGGGAACCAAGAGACCCAGTACTTC. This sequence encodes CASSPGGNQETQYF.

CDR3 sequence (DNA): TGTGCCAGCAGCTTAGCGGGGCTAGCGGGAGCCGGGGAGCTGTTTTTT. The encoded protein is CASSLAGLAGAGELFF. V is TRBV7-6 and J is TRBJ2-2; the match to TRBD2 covers 10 bases. Germline CDR1 SGHVS, CDR2 FNYEAQ. This CDR3 has 16 residues. With 0 bases clipped from V and 6 bases from J, the junction kept 4 bases outside the gene matches.

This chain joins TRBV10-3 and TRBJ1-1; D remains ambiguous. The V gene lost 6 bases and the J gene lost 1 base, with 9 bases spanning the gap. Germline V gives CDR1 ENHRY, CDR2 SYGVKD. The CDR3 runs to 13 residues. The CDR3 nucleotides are TGTGCCATCAGAGGACGGGAGAACACTGAAGCTTTCTTT. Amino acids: CAIRGRENTEAFF.

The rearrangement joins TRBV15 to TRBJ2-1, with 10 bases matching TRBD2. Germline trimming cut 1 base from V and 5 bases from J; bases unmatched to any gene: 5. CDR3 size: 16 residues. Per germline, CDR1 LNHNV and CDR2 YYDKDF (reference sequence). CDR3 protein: CATSRVLAGANNEQFF. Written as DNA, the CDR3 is TGTGCCACCAGCAGAGTTCTAGCGGGAGCCAACAATGAGCAGTTCTTC.